These T cell receptor beta chains were read from a single sample in a study of T cell repertoires in cytomegalovirus infection. The antigens for these receptors are not known. TCRdb reprocessed the reads with MiXCR, giving one entry per CDR3 protein. Among 86,000 or so distinct CDR3 sequences, more than 20% were seen once, and the ten largest hold approximately 51%. This specimen consisted of CD8+ T cells from cultured PBMCs, obtained from culture after CMV antigen stimulation. Receptors were obtained from a human donor in good health (CMV status not recorded). Some clones in this sample may be carry-over from other donors' samples. Both conserved end residues are part of each CDR3. D genes are given only for firm matches. Expanded clones are given a class, and other clones once, few, many or no size at all.

v_gene,d_gene,j_gene,abundance,CDR3nt,CDR3aa
TRBV19,TRBD1,TRBJ2-2,many,TGTGCCAGTAGTATTTACTATCGGGACAGGGAAACCGGGGAGCTGTTTTTT,CASSIYYRDRETGELFF
TRBV6-2/TRBV6-3,TRBD2,TRBJ2-3,few,TGTGCCAGCAGTTACTGGGGAGCGGGGGACACAGATACGCAGTATTTT,CASSYWGAGDTDTQYF
TRBV27,TRBD1,TRBJ2-7,few,TGTGCCAGCAGTTTATCGTACAGGGGCCCTAAAAGCTCCTACGAGCAGTACTTC,CASSLSYRGPKSSYEQYF
TRBV6-1,NA,TRBJ1-1,many,TGTGCCAGCAGTGAAGAGGGGGGGGGCGGCACTGAAGCTTTCTTT,CASSEEGGGGTEAFF
TRBV7-6,NA,TRBJ2-7,many,TGTGCCAGCAGCTCGGGGATTGGACCCTCCTACGAGCAGTACTTC,CASSSGIGPSYEQYF
TRBV2,NA,TRBJ2-7,NA,TGTGCCAGCAGTGATAACCCGGGCCTCTACGAGCAGTACTTC,CASSDNPGLYEQYF
TRBV7-8,TRBD1,TRBJ1-5,many,TGTGCCAGCAGCCCAGCGGGGACAGGGGACCAGCCCCAGCATTTT,CASSPAGTGDQPQHF
TRBV5-5,TRBD1,TRBJ2-3,NA,TGTGCCAGCAGTTCCAACCGGGACAGGGGAGTAGATACGCAGTATTTT,CASSSNRDRGVDTQYF
TRBV7-7,TRBD1,TRBJ2-2,many,TGTGCCAGCAGCAAACAGGGGGCCGGGGAGCTGTTTTTT,CASSKQGAGELFF
TRBV30,NA,TRBJ2-7,NA,TGTGCCTGGAGTGGAGGCGAGCAGTACTTC,CAWSGGEQYF
TRBV10-3,NA,TRBJ2-5,NA,TGTGCCATCAGTGAGAAGTCCCGCCTTCCTAAGACCCAGTACTTC,CAISEKSRLPKTQYF
TRBV5-6,TRBD1,TRBJ2-7,NA,TGTGCCAGCAGCTCCCCTGAAGGGGGCCCCCCCTACGAGCAGTACTTC,CASSSPEGGPPYEQYF
TRBV3-1,NA,TRBJ1-2,NA,TGTGCCAGCAGCCAAGATGAGCGACCTAACTATGGCTACACCTTC,CASSQDERPNYGYTF
TRBV7-6,TRBD1,TRBJ2-5,NA,TGTGCCAGCAGCACCCGACAGGGCGTGGGAGAGACCCAGTACTTC,CASSTRQGVGETQYF
TRBV20-1,NA,TRBJ2-7,few,TGCAGTGCTAGAGATGCTGCTAACTACGAGCAGTACTTC,CSARDAANYEQYF